The clone carrying this T cell receptor (beta chain) was detected only a few times. The antigen is not known. This sample was taken from a study of shared clonotypes between healthy human individuals. Whole-study findings and limits: There were few donors, and this limited the genetic and exposure-history diversity represented.

At the deep level, the assay was run. Measured with immunoSEQ multiplex PCR; TCRdb has only the in-frame clones, and not every one. The sample shows around 500,000 clones, approximately 84% of them seen only once. Germline V gene data show CDR1 as SGDLS and CDR2 as YYNGEE. Trimming stripped 1 base from V and 4 bases from J, with 20 bases between. This CDR3 has 18 residues. Sequencing was performed on PBMCs. The V call is TRBV9, the J call TRBJ2-2; D gene unclear. The origin of this receptor is a woman between 40 and 55 years old in good health. Some clones in this sample may be carry-over from other donors' samples. CDR3 sequence reads: CASSVFPPIGPGTGELFF. CDR3 sequence (DNA): TGTGCCAGCAGCGTATTCCCGCCCATAGGGCCGGGCACCGGGGAGCTGTTTTTT.